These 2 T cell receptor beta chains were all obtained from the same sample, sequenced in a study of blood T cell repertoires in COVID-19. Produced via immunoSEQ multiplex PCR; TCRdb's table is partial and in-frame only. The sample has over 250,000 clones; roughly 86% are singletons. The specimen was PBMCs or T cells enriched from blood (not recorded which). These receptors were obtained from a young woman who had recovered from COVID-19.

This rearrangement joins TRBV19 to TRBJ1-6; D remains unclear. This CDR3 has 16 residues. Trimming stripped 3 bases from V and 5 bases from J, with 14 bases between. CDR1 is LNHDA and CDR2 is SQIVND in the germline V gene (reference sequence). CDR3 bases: TGTGCCAGTAGTATTGACGAGACGGGAAATAATTCACCCCTCCACTTT. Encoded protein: CASSIDETGNNSPLHF. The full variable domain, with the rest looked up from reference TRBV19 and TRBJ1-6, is DGGITQSPKYLFRKEGQNVTLSCEQNLNHDAMYWYRQDPGQGLRLIYYSQIVNDFQKGDIAEGYSVSREKKESFPLTVTSAQKNPTAFYLCASSIDETGNNSPLHFGNGTRLTVT.

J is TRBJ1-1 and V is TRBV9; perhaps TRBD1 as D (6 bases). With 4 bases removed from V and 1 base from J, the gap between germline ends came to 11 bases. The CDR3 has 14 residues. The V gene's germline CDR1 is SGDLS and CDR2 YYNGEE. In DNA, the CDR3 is TGTGCCAGCAGCCAAGGACAGTCGAACACTGAAGCTTTCTTT. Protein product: CASSQGQSNTEAFF.